The sequence of this TCR beta chain was determined in a study of breast tumors, draining lymph nodes, adjacent tissues. Study observations and caveats: Tumor repertoires ranked between lymph nodes and nontumor tissue in diversity, with V and J gene preferences.

In its sample, this clonotype was seen many times. Its antigen is still unknown. Axillary draining lymph nodes of breast cancer patients supplied the node samples. The CDR3 has 12 residues. Germline CDR1 MNHEY, CDR2 SMNVEV (reference sequence). The germline V and J ends were trimmed by 6 bases and 1 base, with 7 bases remaining between them. Using its own MiXCR run on the multiplex PCR reads, TCRdb lists one record per CDR3 protein. The sample shows approximately 150,000 distinct CDR3 sequences, about 34% of them seen only once. The sample consisted of axillary lymph node tissue. This TCR came from a female donor with breast cancer. Some clones in this sample may be carry-over from other donors' samples. V is TRBV27 and J is TRBJ2-7; D uncertain. CDR3 sequence: CASRASSYEQYF. The CDR3 nucleotides are TGTGCCAGCAGAGCAAGTTCCTACGAGCAGTACTTC.